The 3 T cell receptor beta chains in this list originate from one sample, sequenced in a study of cytomegalovirus exposure and HLA in healthy donors (TCRdb year 2017). The library was built by means of the immunoSEQ multiplex PCR assay. For the multiplex PCR, a mixture combining 60 forward primers for TCR Vbeta segments and 13 reverse primers for TCR Jbeta segments was used. TCRdb holds this immuneACCESS table with in-frame rearrangements only. Some clones are missing; in checked studies, unresolved V genes explain under half, and the rest has no known cause. The sample table records over 80,000 clones; 81% of these occur just once. 4.5% to 6.5% of the sample is taken by the ten largest. The sample consisted of PBMCs. These TCRs come from a man aged 35-49 years in good health and CMV-seropositive.

The rearrangement joins TRBV5-6 to TRBJ2-1; D not certain. V was trimmed by 0 bases and J by 9 bases, leaving 13 bases between them. This CDR3 has 14 residues. The germline V gene has CDR1 SGHDT and CDR2 YYEEEE. The CDR3: CASSLVTPFGEQFF. CDR3 sequence (DNA): TGTGCCAGCAGCTTGGTTACCCCCTTCGGTGAGCAGTTCTTC. Filled out from reference TRBV5-6 and TRBJ2-1, the complete variable domain reads DAGVTQSPTHLIKTRGQQVTLRCSPKSGHDTVSWYQQALGQGPQFIFQYYEEEERQRGNFPDRFSGHQFPNYSSELNVNALLLGDSALYLCASSLVTPFGEQFFGPGTRLTVL.

This sequence joins TRBV5-1 and TRBJ2-7, with TRBD2 matching 8 bases. The CDR3 consists of 17 residues. V trimming: 4 bases; J trimming: 2 bases; junction bases outside the gene matches: 14. In germline, CDR1 is SGHRS, CDR2 YFSETQ. The CDR3 nucleotides read TGCGCCAGCAGCATAGACCCGAGCGGGGGTGGCACCTACGAGCAGTACTTC. Amino acid sequence: CASSIDPSGGGTYEQYF.

This sequence joins TRBV6-4 and TRBJ2-7, with D maybe TRBD1 (6 bases). Trimming stripped 4 bases from V and 2 bases from J, with 9 bases between. The CDR3 totals 13 residues. Germline CDR1 reads MRHNA; CDR2 reads SNTAGT. CDR3 in DNA: TGTGCCAGCAGTGCAGACAGGACCTACGAGCAGTACTTC. It encodes CASSADRTYEQYF.